This T cell receptor beta chain is drawn from a study of immune cell composition in non-small cell lung cancer. Using immunoSEQ multiplex PCR, the repertoire was profiled, and TCRdb retains in-frame clones only, with some absent. The data contain roughly 1,700 clones, about four fifths of them seen just once; the ten biggest clones take up 9% to 10%. This clone was detected only once. Antigen specificity is unknown. Trimming left V 7 bases short and J 5 bases short, with 20 bases between. The CDR3 runs to 16 residues. The V gene's germline CDR1 is SNHLY and CDR2 FYNNEI. General study points: It was not proven that tumour-reactive clones equal dominant tumour-associated clones.

The sample was also reused in another study, on CD4 T cells in lung cancer. That work adds: Some blood responses might reflect in vitro priming of naive T cells.

This clonotype was obtained from a human donor with non-small cell lung cancer. The chain has TRBV2 and TRBJ1-4; no clear D gene. The specimen was lung tumor tissue. The CDR3 DNA reads TGTGCCAGCACCTCTGTTGTGGGGAGATCGAATGAAAAACTGTTTTTT. Translating gives CASTSVVGRSNEKLFF.